This is a list of T cell receptor beta chains from one sample in a study of T-cell memory formation after mild COVID-19. A single record per CDR3 protein comes from TCRdb applying MiXCR to the 5' RACE reads. Of about 190,000 distinct CDR3 sequences listed, about 18% are singletons. The sample comprised PBMCs or a T cell subset sorted from them (not recorded which). These receptors all come from an adult woman who had mild COVID-19 (a few samples of this study predate the infection). Cell type and time point are not known. CDR3s include the opening cysteine and the closing phenylalanine or tryptophan. Fields, in order: V gene, clone size, J gene, D gene, CDR3 protein, CDR3 DNA. A D gene is named only where the DNA matches it firmly. Clone size appears in some rows only: once, few, many, or a class for an expanded clone.

TRBV12-3/TRBV12-4,few,TRBJ2-1,NA,CASSTGLGEATLGEQFF,TGTGCCAGCAGTACCGGGTTAGGGGAGGCCACGTTGGGTGAGCAGTTCTTC
TRBV6-2/TRBV6-3,NA,TRBJ2-3,NA,CASTYRLAPIPTDTQYF,TGTGCCAGCACCTACAGGTTAGCGCCGATCCCCACAGATACGCAGTATTTT
TRBV7-9,few,TRBJ1-4,NA,CASSLDGATNEKLFF,TGTGCCAGCAGCTTAGACGGGGCAACTAATGAAAAACTGTTTTTT
TRBV3-1,few,TRBJ1-5,TRBD1,CASSQGPWGTGGSAGNQPQHF,TGTGCCAGCAGCCAAGGGCCATGGGGGACAGGGGGCTCGGCGGGCAATCAGCCCCAGCATTTT
TRBV18,many,TRBJ2-1,NA,CASSTRDNIHNEQFF,TGTGCCAGCTCAACACGGGACAATATTCACAATGAGCAGTTCTTC
TRBV6-1,NA,TRBJ1-1,NA,CASRTGQPEAFF,TGTGCCAGCAGGACTGGACAGCCTGAAGCTTTCTTT
TRBV11-1,few,TRBJ2-3,NA,CASSFQRWGIGTDTQYF,TGTGCCAGCAGCTTCCAGCGGTGGGGGATTGGCACAGATACGCAGTATTTT
TRBV27,few,TRBJ1-5,TRBD1,CASSPWSGQGAWGNQPQHF,TGTGCCAGCAGTCCCTGGAGTGGACAGGGGGCTTGGGGCAATCAGCCCCAGCATTTT
TRBV2,NA,TRBJ2-7,NA,CASSEGPVGSYEQYF,TGTGCCAGCAGTGAGGGACCGGTTGGGTCCTACGAGCAGTACTTC
TRBV12-3/TRBV12-4,NA,TRBJ1-1,TRBD1,CASSPDRGVTEAFF,TGTGCCAGCAGTCCTGACAGGGGTGTAACTGAAGCTTTCTTT
TRBV7-2,NA,TRBJ2-7,NA,CASSLGGDPYEQYF,TGTGCCAGCAGCTTAGGGGGGGACCCTTACGAGCAGTACTTC
TRBV4-1,few,TRBJ1-1,NA,CASSQAIPRGIFSEAFF,TGCGCCAGCAGCCAAGCTATCCCCCGGGGTATATTTTCTGAAGCTTTCTTT
TRBV28,NA,TRBJ2-7,NA,CASSQKITYEQYF,TGTGCCAGCAGCCAAAAAATTACCTACGAGCAGTACTTC
TRBV7-2,NA,TRBJ1-2,TRBD1,CASSFRDRAYGYTF,TGTGCCAGCAGCTTCCGGGACAGGGCCTATGGCTACACCTTC
TRBV6-6,many,TRBJ1-5,TRBD1,CASSLDRARLRAQHF,TGTGCCAGCAGTCTGGACAGGGCTCGTCTTAGAGCCCAGCATTTT
TRBV14,NA,TRBJ2-4,NA,CASSQDGNWLAKNIQYF,TGTGCCAGCAGCCAAGATGGTAACTGGTTAGCCAAAAACATTCAGTACTTC
TRBV4-1,once,TRBJ2-2,NA,CASSQREGYTGELFF,TGCGCCAGCAGCCAACGTGAGGGGTACACCGGTGAGCTGTTTTTT
TRBV20-1,few,TRBJ2-1,NA,CSARRQRAYNEQFF,TGCAGTGCTAGAAGACAGCGGGCCTACAATGAGCAGTTCTTC
TRBV4-1,few,TRBJ2-2,NA,CASSQEKGRTGELFF,TGCGCCAGCAGCCAAGAAAAGGGGCGCACCGGGGAGCTGTTTTTT
TRBV19,NA,TRBJ1-1,NA,CASTQTGGHTEAFF,TGTGCCAGTACCCAGACGGGGGGGCACACTGAAGCTTTCTTT
TRBV7-2,NA,TRBJ2-3,NA,CASSPGRGSTDTQYF,TGTGCCAGCAGCCCCGGGCGCGGTAGCACAGATACGCAGTATTTT
TRBV29-1,NA,TRBJ1-5,NA,CSVSTYNQPQHF,TGCAGCGTTTCCACCTACAATCAGCCCCAGCATTTT
TRBV20-1,NA,TRBJ1-4,NA,CSARELTKLFF,TGCAGTGCTAGAGAATTGACTAAACTGTTTTTT
TRBV5-1,NA,TRBJ2-3,NA,CASSHTRTAPSDTQYF,TGCGCCAGCAGCCACACTAGGACCGCGCCGTCAGATACGCAGTATTTT
TRBV4-3,many,TRBJ2-7,NA,CASSQEGGVSSYEQYF,TGCGCCAGCAGCCAAGAAGGCGGAGTAAGCTCCTACGAGCAGTACTTC
TRBV5-1,NA,TRBJ1-1,NA,CASSAWTANTEAFF,TGCGCCAGCAGCGCCTGGACAGCAAACACTGAAGCTTTCTTT
TRBV25-1,few,TRBJ1-1,TRBD1,CASRQTGVGTEAFF,TGTGCCAGCAGACAAACAGGGGTTGGGACTGAAGCTTTCTTT
TRBV20-1,many,TRBJ2-7,NA,CSARAQGYEQYF,TGCAGTGCTAGAGCCCAGGGCTACGAGCAGTACTTC
TRBV7-9,NA,TRBJ1-2,NA,CASSQRNNYGYTF,TGTGCCAGCAGCCAACGGAATAACTATGGCTACACCTTC
TRBV7-2,few,TRBJ1-2,NA,CASSLVGVENYGYTF,TGTGCCAGCAGCCTGGTGGGGGTCGAAAACTATGGCTACACCTTC
TRBV24-1,NA,TRBJ1-1,NA,CATTQGTEAFF,TGTGCCACCACCCAAGGGACTGAAGCTTTCTTT
TRBV24-1,NA,TRBJ2-5,TRBD1,CATSDPGTGQETQYF,TGTGCCACCAGTGACCCAGGGACAGGGCAAGAGACCCAGTACTTC
TRBV24-1,NA,TRBJ2-1,NA,CATSDLGGYHDNEQFF,TGTGCCACCAGTGATTTGGGGGGGTACCACGATAATGAGCAGTTCTTC
TRBV5-1,NA,TRBJ2-7,NA,CASRPVGAYEQYF,TGCGCCAGCCGACCGGTCGGGGCTTACGAGCAGTACTTC
TRBV30,NA,TRBJ2-1,TRBD1,CAWNRQGALNEQFF,TGTGCCTGGAATCGACAGGGGGCCCTCAATGAGCAGTTCTTC
TRBV7-2,NA,TRBJ2-1,TRBD1,CASSLRGQGALYSYNEQFF,TGTGCCAGCAGCTTAAGGGGACAGGGGGCACTCTACTCCTACAATGAGCAGTTCTTC
TRBV29-1,NA,TRBJ1-2,NA,CSVEGGGYTF,TGCAGCGTTGAGGGGGGTGGCTACACCTTC
TRBV5-1,few,TRBJ2-3,TRBD2,CASNAGEHTDTQYF,TGCGCCAGCAACGCGGGGGAGCACACAGATACGCAGTATTTT
TRBV5-1,NA,TRBJ2-1,NA,CASSWVGYNEQFF,TGCGCCAGCAGCTGGGTCGGCTACAATGAGCAGTTCTTC
TRBV6-5,NA,TRBJ2-5,TRBD2,CASSSPRLAGKETQYF,TGTGCCAGCAGTTCCCCCCGACTAGCGGGGAAAGAGACCCAGTACTTC
TRBV12-3/TRBV12-4,many,TRBJ2-1,NA,CASSSGLGLVF,TGTGCCAGCAGTTCGGGACTTGGGTTGGTCTTC
TRBV24-1,few,TRBJ2-3,TRBD1,CATSDTGQGVDTQYF,TGTGCCACCAGTGATACCGGACAGGGTGTGGATACGCAGTATTTT
TRBV7-9,NA,TRBJ2-3,TRBD2,CASSLGGLAGKNTQYF,TGTGCCAGCAGCTTGGGAGGACTAGCGGGGAAGAATACGCAGTATTTT
TRBV24-1,NA,TRBJ2-1,NA,CATSDSRGLNPYNEQFF,TGTGCCACCAGTGATTCCCGGGGGCTGAACCCCTACAATGAGCAGTTCTTC
TRBV5-1,NA,TRBJ2-7,NA,CASSLRGTEYEQYF,TGCGCCAGCAGCTTGCGAGGGACGGAATACGAGCAGTACTTC
TRBV2,NA,TRBJ2-1,NA,CASNMPGTMSNEQFF,TGTGCCAGCAACATGCCCGGGACCATGTCCAATGAGCAGTTCTTC
TRBV24-1,few,TRBJ2-3,NA,CATSDSGALDTQYF,TGTGCCACCAGTGATTCAGGGGCTCTGGATACGCAGTATTTT
TRBV5-4,NA,TRBJ2-1,TRBD2,CASSWGPGLAGLSHEQFF,TGTGCCAGCAGCTGGGGCCCGGGACTAGCGGGACTGTCTCATGAGCAGTTCTTC
TRBV20-1,few,TRBJ2-2,TRBD2,CSAKTSGGPGTGELFF,TGCAGTGCCAAGACTAGCGGGGGTCCCGGGACCGGGGAGCTGTTTTTT
TRBV6-1,few,TRBJ1-5,NA,CASSERPGYANQPQHF,TGTGCCAGCAGTGAAAGGCCGGGGTACGCAAATCAGCCCCAGCATTTT
TRBV24-1,NA,TRBJ2-3,NA,CATSDPSAGSTDTQYF,TGTGCCACCAGTGATCCTTCAGCCGGGAGCACAGATACGCAGTATTTT
TRBV5-1,few,TRBJ1-2,TRBD1,CASSSGQAINYGYTF,TGCGCCAGCAGCTCGGGACAGGCCATAAACTATGGCTACACCTTC
TRBV24-1,NA,TRBJ2-7,NA,CATSESTGSIYEQYF,TGTGCCACCAGTGAGTCAACAGGATCCATCTACGAGCAGTACTTC
TRBV10-3,NA,TRBJ2-7,TRBD2,CASGGSYEQYF,TGTGCCAGCGGGGGTTCCTACGAGCAGTACTTC